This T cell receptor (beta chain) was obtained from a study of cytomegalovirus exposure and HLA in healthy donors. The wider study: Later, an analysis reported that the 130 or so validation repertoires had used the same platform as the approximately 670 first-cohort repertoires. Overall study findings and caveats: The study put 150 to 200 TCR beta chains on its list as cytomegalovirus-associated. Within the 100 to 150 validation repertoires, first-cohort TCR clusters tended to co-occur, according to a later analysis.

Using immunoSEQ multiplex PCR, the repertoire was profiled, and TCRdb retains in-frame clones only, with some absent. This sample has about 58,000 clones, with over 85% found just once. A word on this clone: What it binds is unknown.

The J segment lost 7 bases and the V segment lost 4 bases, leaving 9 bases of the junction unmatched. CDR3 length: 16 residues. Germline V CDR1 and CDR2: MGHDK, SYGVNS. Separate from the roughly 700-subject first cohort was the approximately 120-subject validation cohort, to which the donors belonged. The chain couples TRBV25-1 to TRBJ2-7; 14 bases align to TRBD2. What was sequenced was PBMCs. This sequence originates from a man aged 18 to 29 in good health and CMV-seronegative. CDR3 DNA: TGTGCCAGCAGTGCCACCGGGACTAGCGGGAGTGGGGAGCAGTACTTC. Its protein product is CASSATGTSGSGEQYF.